This TCR beta chain emerged from a study of CD8 T cells in Susac syndrome. With random hexamers, reverse transcription was performed on about 0.45 to 1 ug of RNA. TCRdb re-analysed the immunoSEQ multiplex PCR reads in MiXCR, keeping a single row per CDR3 protein. The sample lists fewer than 250,000 distinct CDR3 sequences, approximately 93% occurring once. Looked up from germline, CDR1 is SGHTA and CDR2 is FQGNSA. The CDR3 has 17 amino acids. Germline trimming cut 5 bases from V and 4 bases from J; bases unmatched to any gene: 11. With respect to this clonotype: No antigen is known for it.

Whole-study results and caveats: The TCR sequencing and HLA analysis in the study involved a relatively small number of individuals, as the study acknowledged.

CD8+ and CD4+ T cells circulating in blood were sequenced for TCR beta. Controls were age- and sex-matched healthy donors. Through negative isolation, CD4+ and CD8+ T cells were obtained, while TEMRA cells were enriched using FACS. The chain is built from TRBV7-2 and TRBJ2-5, with 12 bases that match TRBD1. This sequence was found in a human donor in good health. Sequencing was carried out using CD4+ T cells from PBMCs. CDR3 protein: CASSLTRGTGGRETQYF. The CDR3 region has the DNA TGTGCCAGCAGCCTGACAAGGGGGACAGGGGGCCGAGAGACCCAGTACTTC.